This TCR beta chain was identified during a study of shared clonotypes between healthy human individuals. Study information: Used for every donor were three CD4 naive, three CD4 memory, two CD8 naive and one CD8 memory plate. Study-level points and caveats: Rarefaction gave evidence that sorted-subset sequencing remained incomplete despite large depth.

In the CD4+ fraction, cells were divided into CD45RA+ naive and CD45RA-negative memory subsets. In the case of this clone: Its antigen remains unidentified. Germline and junction disagree at one end, which may indicate a read error.

Per the germline V gene, CDR1 is SGHTA and CDR2 is FQGNSA. The CDR3 contains 20 residues. Every subset's genomic DNA went evenly onto several immunoSEQ plates. Using immunoSEQ multiplex PCR, the repertoire was profiled, and TCRdb retains in-frame clones only, with some absent. The table records about 1.1 million clones, roughly 77% of them present only once. The clonotype comes from a man younger than 35 in good health. Some clones in this sample may be carry-over from other donors' samples. The sequenced sample consisted of memory CD4+ T cells from PBMCs. The subset denotes: CD45RA-negative fraction. The chain has TRBV7-2 and TRBJ2-7; TRBD2 aligns across 9 bases. CDR3 region: CASSLAVSAPGLAGTYEQYF. The CDR3 DNA reads TGTGCCAGCAGCCTAGCGGTTAGTGCCCCCGGGCTAGCGGGGACCTACGAGCAGTACTTC.